One sample yielded the 28 T cell receptor beta chains listed below, sequenced in a study of cytomegalovirus exposure and HLA in healthy donors. This table comes from immunoSEQ multiplex PCR, and its TCRdb copy is limited to in-frame clones, with some not included. The sample has 150,000 to 200,000 clones, around 96% seen once. Sequenced material: PBMCs. The source of these receptors is a woman aged 18-29 years in good health and CMV-seronegative.

This chain joins TRBV19 and TRBJ1-5; TRBD1 is a possible D gene (5 bases). V was clipped by 4 bases and J by 4 bases, with 23 bases between them. The CDR3 has 18 residues. The germline CDR1 and CDR2 sequences are LNHDA and SQIVND (reference sequence). The CDR3 nucleotides read TGTGCCAGTAGTAGCCCGGGTGGAGGGACGGGTACTAATCAGCCCCAGCATTTT. It is translated as CASSSPGGGTGTNQPQHF.

This chain links TRBV2 with TRBJ2-3; 12 bases match TRBD2. Trimming took 5 bases from V and 3 from J; bases not matched to a gene: 12. This CDR3 region has 18 residues. Germline-derived CDR1 and CDR2 are SNHLY and FYNNEI. CDR3 residues: CASSSTSGGLQGTDTQYF. CDR3 nucleotide sequence: TGTGCCAGCAGTTCTACTAGCGGGGGGCTCCAGGGGACAGATACGCAGTATTTT.

The J gene is TRBJ2-3, the V gene TRBV7-9, with 14 bases lining up with TRBD2. The CDR3 is 17 residues long. The germline CDR1 and CDR2 sequences are SEHNR and FQNEAQ (reference sequence). J lost 3 bases, V lost 5 bases, and 7 bases had no gene match. The CDR3 DNA sequence: TGTGCCAGCAGCCATGCGACTAGCGGGGGGGCTACAGATACGCAGTATTTT. It is translated as CASSHATSGGATDTQYF. Using reference TRBV7-9 and TRBJ2-3 for the parts outside the CDR3, the full variable domain is DTGVSQNPRHKITKRGQNVTFRCDPISEHNRLYWYRQTLGQGPEFLTYFQNEAQLEKSRLLSDRFSAERPKGSFSTLEIQRTEQGDSAMYLCASSHATSGGATDTQYFGPGTRLTVL.

The chain has TRBV4-2 and TRBJ2-3, with 9 bases aligning to TRBD2. CDR3 size: 17 residues. Germline V gene sequence: CDR1 LGHNA, CDR2 YNFKEQ. The ends lost 0 bases at V and 1 base at J; junction bases unmatched: 5. The CDR3 bases are TGTGCCAGCAGCCAAGATCCTCCTAGCGGGGGCACAGATACGCAGTATTTT. Residues: CASSQDPPSGGTDTQYF.

The chain uses TRBV15 and TRBJ2-6; TRBD1 aligns across 9 bases. The germline gives CDR1 LNHNV, CDR2 YYDKDF (reference sequence). The CDR3 runs to 17 residues. Germline trimming cut 5 bases from V and 1 base from J; bases unmatched to any gene: 6. DNA for the CDR3: TGTGCCACCAGCGGGGGACAGGGAACGTCTGGGGCCAACGTCCTGACTTTC. This gives the protein CATSGGQGTSGANVLTF.

The J gene is TRBJ2-3, the V gene TRBV11-3, with 16 bases that match TRBD2. The trim removed 4 bases at V and 4 bases at J, leaving 5 bases unmatched. This CDR3 has 17 amino acids. Germline CDR1 reads SGHNT; CDR2 reads YENEEA. CDR3 residues: CASSSGTSGGAADTQYF. In DNA form, the CDR3 reads TGTGCCAGCAGCTCAGGGACTAGCGGGGGGGCCGCAGATACGCAGTATTTT. The full variable domain, in which reference TRBV11-3 and TRBJ2-3 provide the parts outside the CDR3, is EAGVVQSPRYKIIEKKQPVAFWCNPISGHNTLYWYLQNLGQGPELLIRYENEEAVDDSQLPKDRFSAERLKGVDSTLKIQPAELGDSAVYLCASSSGTSGGAADTQYFGPGTRLTVL.

The rearrangement links TRBV5-1 to TRBJ2-7; unclear D gene. The CDR3 covers 13 residues. Trimming took 0 bases from V and 1 from J, leaving 5 bases between them. Germline V CDR1 and CDR2: SGHRS, YFSETQ. The CDR3 sequence: CASSLAQSYEQYF. CDR3 bases: TGCGCCAGCAGCTTGGCACAATCCTACGAGCAGTACTTC.

The V and J genes are TRBV6-4 and TRBJ1-1, with a tentative D call TRBD1 (5 bases). Trimming took off 5 bases at V and 1 base at J, with 8 bases between the two ends. The CDR3 spans 13 residues. Germline V lookup: CDR1 MRHNA, CDR2 SNTAGT. CDR3 sequence reads: CASSRTQNTEAFF. The CDR3 coding sequence is TGTGCCAGCAGTAGGACACAGAACACTGAAGCTTTCTTT.

This chain uses TRBV4-3 with TRBJ2-4; TRBD2 agrees at 7 bases. This CDR3 is 14 amino acids long. Trimming removed 0 bases from V and 8 bases from J; junction bases left unmatched: 4. Per germline, CDR1 LGHNA and CDR2 YSLEER. DNA of the CDR3: TGCGCCAGCAGCCAAGAAGGCCTAGCGGACATTCAGTACTTC. Translation: CASSQEGLADIQYF.

The V call is TRBV7-2, the J call TRBJ2-3; 7 bases are shared with TRBD1. J was trimmed by 12 bases and V by 2 bases; bases with no gene match: 2. The CDR3 extends over 11 amino acids. The germline CDR1 and CDR2 sequences are SGHTA and FQGNSA. Written as DNA, the CDR3 is TGTGCCAGCAGCTTACAGGGGGACCAGTATTTT. Residues: CASSLQGDQYF.

The chain has TRBV6-5 and TRBJ2-5, with TRBD1 matching 9 bases. V lost 4 bases, J lost 7 bases, and 7 bases stayed unmatched. The CDR3 length is 14 residues. Germline V gene data show CDR1 as MNHEY and CDR2 as SVGAGI. CDR3 loop: CASSSDRGLGTQYF. The CDR3 bases are TGTGCCAGCAGTTCGGACAGGGGACTTGGGACCCAGTACTTC.

V is TRBV6-5 and J is TRBJ1-2; 7 nucleotides match TRBD1. The ends lost 0 bases at V and 7 bases at J; junction bases unmatched: 5. The CDR3 loop spans 14 amino acids. Germline CDR1 is MNHEY and CDR2 is SVGAGI. The CDR3 coding sequence is TGTGCCAGCAGTTACTCGACAGGGCCGGGTGGCTACACCTTC. It translates to CASSYSTGPGGYTF.

The genes are TRBV7-9 and TRBJ1-1; D not certain. The CDR3 covers 11 residues. With 6 bases removed from V and 7 bases from J, the gap between germline ends came to 9 bases. CDR1 and CDR2 (germline): SEHNR, FQNEAQ (reference sequence). In DNA form, the CDR3 reads TGTGCCAGCAGTCGCGAGGGTGAAGCTTTCTTT. It yields the protein CASSREGEAFF.

The CDR3 nucleotides are TGCGCCAGCAGCTGGGGGACAGGGGATTCACCCCTCCACTTT. Its translation: CASSWGTGDSPLHF. The chain is built from TRBV5-1 and TRBJ1-6; 10 bases map to TRBD1. Germline CDR1 is SGHRS and CDR2 is YFSETQ. The ends lost 3 bases at V and 8 bases at J; junction bases unmatched: 2. The CDR3 has 14 residues.

This rearrangement joins TRBV30 to TRBJ2-1; 9 nucleotides align to TRBD1. The V segment lost 4 bases and the J segment 4 bases; nucleotides outside the gene matches: 2. The CDR3 runs 13 residues. The germline V gene encodes CDR1 GTSNPN and CDR2 SVGIG (reference sequence). The CDR3 sequence: CAWNGQGYNEQFF. The CDR3 coding sequence is TGTGCCTGGAACGGACAGGGGTACAATGAGCAGTTCTTC.

In DNA form, the CDR3 reads TGCGCCAGCAGCCAAGATGTTTCCTACGGGAACTATGGCTACACCTTC. Its protein product is CASSQDVSYGNYGYTF. The chain couples TRBV4-3 to TRBJ1-2; no definite D call. From germline, CDR1 is LGHNA and CDR2 YSLEER. V dropped 0 bases and J dropped 2 bases, with 13 bases sitting between them. CDR3 length equals 16 residues.

The chain combines TRBV6-5 with TRBJ2-5; D ambiguous. CDR1 is MNHEY, CDR2 SVGAGI, per germline. V shed 5 bases and J shed 2 bases, with 12 bases lying between them. CDR3 length: 14 residues. CDR3 in DNA: TGTGCCAGCAGTCGACTCATAACACAAGAGACCCAGTACTTC. It yields the protein CASSRLITQETQYF.

V gene TRBV9 combines with J gene TRBJ1-5, with a tentative D call TRBD1 (6 bases). The CDR3 loop spans 16 amino acids. Germline CDR1 SGDLS, CDR2 YYNGEE. The ends were cut back, 0 bases at V and 2 bases at J, with 12 bases in the middle. Here the CDR3 DNA reads TGTGCCAGCAGCGTAGACAGGGCTCTGGGCAATCAGCCCCAGCATTTT. It yields the protein CASSVDRALGNQPQHF. The full variable domain, with the rest looked up from reference TRBV9 and TRBJ1-5, is DSGVTQTPKHLITATGQRVTLRCSPRSGDLSVYWYQQSLDQGLQFLIQYYNGEERAKGNILERFSAQQFPDLHSELNLSSLELGDSALYFCASSVDRALGNQPQHFGDGTRLSIL.

The genes are TRBV5-4 and TRBJ2-6; 7 bases agree with TRBD1. The V and J ends lost 4 bases and 0 bases, in that order; junction bases with no gene match: 10. This CDR3 contains 18 residues. Germline lookup yields CDR1 SGHNT and CDR2 YYREEE (reference sequence). DNA for the CDR3: TGTGCCAGCAGCCGACAGGGAAGTCCAAGCTCTGGGGCCAACGTCCTGACTTTC. Its protein product is CASSRQGSPSSGANVLTF.

The gene calls are TRBV4-1 and TRBJ2-6; D remains unclear. The germline V gene has CDR1 MGHRA and CDR2 YSYEKL. V was clipped by 1 base and J by 2 bases, with 6 bases between them. CDR3 length equals 15 residues. CDR3 in amino acids: CASSQGAPGANVLTF. The DNA for the CDR3 is TGCGCCAGCAGCCAAGGGGCTCCTGGGGCCAACGTCCTGACTTTC.

The gene calls are TRBV21-1 and TRBJ2-5; the listed D gene, TRBD1, was not tested against the DNA. TRBV21-1 is described as a pseudogene. The CDR3 covers 14 residues. The chain's CDR3 is CASSKKTGRETQYF. CDR3 sequence (DNA): TGTGCCAGCAGCAAAAAGACAGGGCGAGAGACCCAGTACTTC.

This clone was observed once. The J gene is TRBJ2-5, the V gene TRBV6-7; the match to TRBD2 covers 11 bases. TRBV6-7 is an ORF; its function is uncertain. V was pared by 5 bases and J by 5 bases, with 10 bases of the junction left unmatched. There are 16 residues in the CDR3. This chain's CDR3 is CASSPLAGGRLETQYF. CDR3 nucleotide sequence: TGTGCCAGCAGTCCCCTAGCGGGGGGAAGGTTGGAGACCCAGTACTTC.

The chain joins TRBV12-5 to TRBJ2-1; D is possibly TRBD2 (6 bases). V was clipped by 4 bases and J by 0 bases, with 13 bases between them. Looked up from germline, CDR1 is LGHNT and CDR2 is FRNRAP. CDR3 length equals 16 residues. This CDR3 is CASGSTRSNSYNEQFF. CDR3 nucleotides: TGTGCTAGTGGTTCGACTAGGAGTAACTCCTACAATGAGCAGTTCTTC.

The CDR3 DNA follows: TGTGCCAGCAGCCCGGGACAGCCGGGCTATGGCTACACCTTC. It codes for CASSPGQPGYGYTF. The genes are TRBV5-6 and TRBJ1-2; 7 bases match TRBD1. The CDR3 has 14 residues. With V trimmed by 4 bases and J by 4 bases, 7 bases remained unmatched. The germline V gene has CDR1 SGHDT and CDR2 YYEEEE.

The chain links TRBV6-5 to TRBJ1-1; no clear D gene. V was trimmed by 5 bases and J by 0 bases, leaving 13 bases between them. The CDR3 covers 15 residues. Germline V gene sequence: CDR1 MNHEY, CDR2 SVGAGI. The CDR3 DNA reads TGTGCCAGCAGTCACAGCACAGTCATGAACACTGAAGCTTTCTTT. This sequence encodes CASSHSTVMNTEAFF.

The V call is TRBV27, the J call TRBJ1-1; possible D gene TRBD1, 6 bases. Germline V gene sequence: CDR1 MNHEY, CDR2 SMNVEV (reference sequence). V was pared by 6 bases and J by 10 bases, with 15 bases between. The CDR3 runs 12 residues. The CDR3 spells CASSPDRKGAFF. CDR3 DNA sequence: TGTGCCAGCAGCCCAGACAGGAAGGGAGCTTTCTTT.

CDR3 amino acids: CASSREENNYGYTF. The CDR3 DNA reads as TGCGCCAGCAGCCGGGAGGAGAACAACTATGGCTACACCTTC. V and J are TRBV4-3 and TRBJ1-2; D not certain. Germline V CDR1 and CDR2: LGHNA, YSLEER. V lost 4 bases, J lost 2 bases, and 11 bases lay in between. The CDR3 is made up of 14 amino acids.

This chain joins TRBV5-1 and TRBJ1-1, with D uncertain. The CDR3 sequence is 15 residues long. V dropped 0 bases and J dropped 1 base, with 10 bases sitting between them. CDR1 and CDR2 (germline): SGHRS, YFSETQ. CDR3 in amino acids: CASSLGRVRNTEAFF. In DNA form, the CDR3 reads TGCGCCAGCAGCTTGGGGAGGGTACGGAACACTGAAGCTTTCTTT.